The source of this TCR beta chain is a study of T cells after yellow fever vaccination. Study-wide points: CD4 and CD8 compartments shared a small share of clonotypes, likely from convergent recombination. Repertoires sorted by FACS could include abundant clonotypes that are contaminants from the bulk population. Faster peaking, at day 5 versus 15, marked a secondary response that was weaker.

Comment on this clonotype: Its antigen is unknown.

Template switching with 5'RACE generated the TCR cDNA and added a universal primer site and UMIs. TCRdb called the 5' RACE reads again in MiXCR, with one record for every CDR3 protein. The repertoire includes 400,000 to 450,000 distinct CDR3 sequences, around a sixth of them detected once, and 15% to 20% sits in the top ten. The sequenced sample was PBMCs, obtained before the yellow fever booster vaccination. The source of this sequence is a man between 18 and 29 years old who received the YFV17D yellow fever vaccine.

This chain's CDR3 is CASSVVGRGANEQFF. CDR3 DNA sequence: TGTGCCAGCAGCGTAGTTGGTAGGGGGGCGAATGAGCAGTTCTTC. V gene TRBV9 combines with J gene TRBJ2-1, with D perhaps assigned TRBD1 or TRBD2 (6 bases each). The CDR3 is made up of 15 amino acids. Germline lookup yields CDR1 SGDLS and CDR2 YYNGEE. Trimming pared 0 bases from V and 7 bases from J, leaving 14 bases between.